This TCR beta chain came from a study of cytomegalovirus exposure and HLA in healthy donors. The PCR employed 60 Vbeta primers together with 13 Jbeta primers. As handled by the study authors: Among the unique TCR beta chains that a later analysis counted, about 79 million in all, roughly 9.9 million were shared. Assay: immunoSEQ multiplex PCR; the TCRdb copy retains only in-frame clones and omits some. For V, J and clone size, that table is used; D and trimming come from the DNA. The table records 100,000 or so clones, 65% to 85% of them present only once. Overall study results and limits: The majority of CMV-associated TCR beta chains were reported as apparently HLA-restricted in a later analysis.

Note on this clone: Its antigen is unidentified.

The junction had 4 bases not matched to a gene; V was cut back by 2 bases and J by 5 bases. There are 16 residues in the CDR3. CDR1 LNHDA and CDR2 SQIVND come from the germline V gene (reference sequence). Material: PBMCs. The clonotype comes from a man aged 50 or older in good health and CMV-seronegative. This chain connects TRBV19 to TRBJ2-2; 11 bases align to TRBD2. DNA of the CDR3: TGTGCCAGTAGTATAACTAGCGGGGGCCCTACCGGGGAGCTGTTTTTT. The encoded protein is CASSITSGGPTGELFF.